This T cell receptor (beta chain) was retrieved from a study of blood T cell repertoires in COVID-19. Across the study: Collection of acute and convalescent COVID-19 samples took place in the United States, Italy and Spain. Sample material is recorded as cDNA or gDNA derived from T cells, B-cell-depleted T cells, or PBMCs.

Original analysis: Nucleated cell counts were estimated from reference gene primer amplification. TCRdb keeps only in-frame clones here, not all; method: immunoSEQ multiplex PCR. The V and J calls and clone size are taken from that table; D and trimming were inferred from the DNA. The table has some 670,000 clones, over 80% seen once. This CDR3 contains 17 residues. The V gene end was trimmed by 0 bases and the J gene end by 0 bases; junction bases not matched to a gene: 4. Germline assignment: CDR1 ENHRY and CDR2 SYGVKD. Material: peripheral blood. This receptor was taken from a woman between 18 and 30 years old with acute or convalescent COVID-19. The chain employs TRBV10-3 and TRBJ1-2; 10 nucleotides match TRBD1. The DNA for the CDR3 is TGTGCCATCAGTGAGTCGAGGGACAGGGGTGCTAACTATGGCTACACCTTC. It specifies CAISESRDRGANYGYTF.